A single T cell receptor beta chain is shown here with its context. What it binds is unknown. The V segment lost 4 bases and the J segment 1 base; nucleotides outside the gene matches: 4. The CDR3 consists of 15 residues. CDR1 is SGDLS and CDR2 is YYNGEE in the germline V gene. The sample originates from a study of neoadjuvant anti-PD-1 for oral cavity cancer. As for the study in general: Patients without progression got a fourth dose around day 43. Study findings and constraints: Post-treatment tumors with larger preexisting clones showed more shrinkage.

Stage II-IVA oral cavity squamous cell carcinoma was new and untreated by systemic or radiation therapy. Tumor libraries mostly used 4 to 5 ug genomic DNA, two replicates each. Only in-frame clones appear in the TCRdb table, and some are missing; sequencing was by immunoSEQ multiplex PCR. This table has thousands of clones, 50% to 75% appearing once. The starting material was tumor tissue, obtained before nivolumab (anti-PD-1) treatment. The chain is built from TRBV9 and TRBJ2-1, with 8 bases fitting TRBD2. The source of this sequence is a person aged 40 to 85 with oral cavity squamous cell carcinoma. The CDR3 loop is CASSPGLASYNEQFF. The CDR3 DNA is TGTGCCAGCAGCCCTGGACTAGCTTCCTACAATGAGCAGTTCTTC.